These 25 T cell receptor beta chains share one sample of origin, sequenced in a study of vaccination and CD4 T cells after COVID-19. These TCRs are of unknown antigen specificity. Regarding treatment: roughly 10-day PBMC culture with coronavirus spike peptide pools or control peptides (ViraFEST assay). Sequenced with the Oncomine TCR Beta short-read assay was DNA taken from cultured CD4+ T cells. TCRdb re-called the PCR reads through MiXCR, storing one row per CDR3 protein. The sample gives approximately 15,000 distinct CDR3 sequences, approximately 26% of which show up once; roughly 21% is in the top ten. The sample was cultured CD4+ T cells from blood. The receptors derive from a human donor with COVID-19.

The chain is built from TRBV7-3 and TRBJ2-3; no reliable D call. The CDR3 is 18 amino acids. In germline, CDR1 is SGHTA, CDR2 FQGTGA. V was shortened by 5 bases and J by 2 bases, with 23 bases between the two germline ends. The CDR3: CASSLDRLQTITTDTQYF. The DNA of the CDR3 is TGTGCCAGCAGCCTCGACCGATTACAAACTATTACCACAGATACGCAGTATTTT.

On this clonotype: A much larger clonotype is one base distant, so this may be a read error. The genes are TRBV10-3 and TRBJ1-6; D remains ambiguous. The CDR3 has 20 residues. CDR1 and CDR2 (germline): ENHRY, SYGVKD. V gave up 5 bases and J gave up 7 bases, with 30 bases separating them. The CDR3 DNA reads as TGTGCCATCAGTACTGCTCGTGACCCAAACCTCGTCGAGGAGAATTCACCCCTCCACTTT. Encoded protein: CAISTARDPNLVEENSPLHF.

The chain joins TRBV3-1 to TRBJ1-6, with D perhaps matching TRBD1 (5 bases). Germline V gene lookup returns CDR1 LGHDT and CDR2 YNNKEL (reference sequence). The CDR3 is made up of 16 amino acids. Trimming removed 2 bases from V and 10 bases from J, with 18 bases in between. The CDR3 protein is CASSQSDGGVGSPLHF. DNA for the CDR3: TGTGCCAGCAGCCAAAGTGATGGAGGGGTAGGGTCACCCCTCCACTTT.

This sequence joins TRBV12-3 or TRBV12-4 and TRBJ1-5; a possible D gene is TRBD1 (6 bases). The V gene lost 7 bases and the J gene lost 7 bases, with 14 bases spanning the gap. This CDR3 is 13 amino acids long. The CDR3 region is CASTHRGGQPQHF. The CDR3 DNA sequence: TGTGCCAGCACCCATCGAGGGGGACAGCCCCAGCATTTT.

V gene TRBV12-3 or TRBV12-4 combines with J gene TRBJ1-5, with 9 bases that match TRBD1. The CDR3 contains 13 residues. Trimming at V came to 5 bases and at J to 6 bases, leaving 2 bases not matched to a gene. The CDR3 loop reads CASSTTGGQPQHF. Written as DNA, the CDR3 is TGTGCCAGCAGTACGACAGGGGGTCAGCCCCAGCATTTT.

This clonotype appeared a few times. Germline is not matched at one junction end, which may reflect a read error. CDR3 amino acids: CASTLVSGQNTEAFF. In DNA, the CDR3 is TGTGCCAGCACCTTAGTGTCCGGACAGAACACTGAAGCTTTCTTT. The chain links TRBV7-2 to TRBJ1-1, with D tentatively TRBD1 (5 bases). Germline CDR1 SGHTA, CDR2 FQGNSA. This CDR3 spans 15 amino acids.

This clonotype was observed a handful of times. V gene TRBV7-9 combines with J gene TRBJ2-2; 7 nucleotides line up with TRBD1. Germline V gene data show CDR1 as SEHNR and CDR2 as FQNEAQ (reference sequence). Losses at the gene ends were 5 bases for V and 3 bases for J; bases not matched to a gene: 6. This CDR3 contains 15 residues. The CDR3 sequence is CASSAQTGDTGELFF. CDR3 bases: TGTGCCAGCAGCGCCCAAACAGGGGACACCGGGGAGCTGTTTTTT.

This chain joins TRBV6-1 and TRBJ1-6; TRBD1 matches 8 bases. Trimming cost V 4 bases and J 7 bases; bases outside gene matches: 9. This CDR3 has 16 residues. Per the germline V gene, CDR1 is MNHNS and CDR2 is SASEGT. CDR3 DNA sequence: TGTGCCAGCAGTGTGCTTCAGGGGGCGCAGAATTCACCCCTCCACTTT. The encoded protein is CASSVLQGAQNSPLHF.

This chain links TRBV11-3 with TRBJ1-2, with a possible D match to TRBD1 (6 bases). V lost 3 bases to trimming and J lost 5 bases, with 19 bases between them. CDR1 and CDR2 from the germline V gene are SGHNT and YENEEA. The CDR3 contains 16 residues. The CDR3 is CASSFPSARGAYGYTF. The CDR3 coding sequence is TGTGCCAGCAGCTTCCCCTCAGCCAGGGGCGCTTATGGCTACACCTTC.

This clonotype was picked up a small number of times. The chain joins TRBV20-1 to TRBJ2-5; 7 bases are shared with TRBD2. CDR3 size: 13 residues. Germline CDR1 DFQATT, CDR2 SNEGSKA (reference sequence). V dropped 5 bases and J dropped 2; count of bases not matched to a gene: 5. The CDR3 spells CSAGAGGQETQYF. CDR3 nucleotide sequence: TGCAGTGCTGGCGCCGGGGGGCAAGAGACCCAGTACTTC.

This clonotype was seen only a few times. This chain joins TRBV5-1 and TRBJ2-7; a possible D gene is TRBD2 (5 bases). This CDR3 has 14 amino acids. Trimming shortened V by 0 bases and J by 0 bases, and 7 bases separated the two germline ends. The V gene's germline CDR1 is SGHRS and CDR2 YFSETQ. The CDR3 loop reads CASSLGRDSYEQYF. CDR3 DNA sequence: TGCGCCAGCAGCTTGGGACGGGACTCCTACGAGCAGTACTTC.

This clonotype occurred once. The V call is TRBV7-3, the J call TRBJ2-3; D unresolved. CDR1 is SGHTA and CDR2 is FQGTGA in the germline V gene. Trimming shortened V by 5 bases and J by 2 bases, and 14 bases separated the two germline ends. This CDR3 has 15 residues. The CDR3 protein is CASSRGGSPTDTQYF. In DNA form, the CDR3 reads TGTGCCAGCAGCAGAGGCGGTAGCCCCACAGATACGCAGTATTTT. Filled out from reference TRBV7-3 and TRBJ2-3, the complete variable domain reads GAGVSQTPSNKVTEKGKYVELRCDPISGHTALYWYRQSLGQGPEFLIYFQGTGAADDSGLPNDRFFAVRPEGSVSTLKIQRTERGDSAVYLCASSRGGSPTDTQYFGPGTRLTVL.

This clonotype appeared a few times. CDR3 sequence: CASSSQREQFF. In nucleotides, the CDR3 is TGTGCCAGCAGTAGCCAACGTGAGCAGTTCTTC. This chain joins TRBV25-1 and TRBJ2-1; D remains unclear. Germline lookup yields CDR1 MGHDK and CDR2 SYGVNS. CDR3 length: 11 residues. With 5 bases removed from V and 9 bases from J, the gap between germline ends came to 8 bases.

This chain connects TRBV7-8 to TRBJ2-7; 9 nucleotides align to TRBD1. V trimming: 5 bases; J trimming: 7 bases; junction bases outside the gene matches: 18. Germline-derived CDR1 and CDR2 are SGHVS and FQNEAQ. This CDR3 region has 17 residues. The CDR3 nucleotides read TGTGCCAGCAGCCTTACCGTTACTGGACAGGGGAGGAGTGAGCAGTACTTC. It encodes CASSLTVTGQGRSEQYF.

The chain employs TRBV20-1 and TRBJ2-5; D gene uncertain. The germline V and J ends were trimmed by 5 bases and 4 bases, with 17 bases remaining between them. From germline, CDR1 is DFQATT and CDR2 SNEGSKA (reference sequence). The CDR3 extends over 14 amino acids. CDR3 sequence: CSAYPIESRETQYF. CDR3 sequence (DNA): TGCAGTGCTTACCCAATAGAGAGCCGAGAGACCCAGTACTTC.

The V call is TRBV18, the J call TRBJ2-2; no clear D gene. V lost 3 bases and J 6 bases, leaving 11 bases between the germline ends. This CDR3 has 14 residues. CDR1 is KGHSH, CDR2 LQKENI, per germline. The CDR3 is CASSPNMRSGELFF. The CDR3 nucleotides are TGTGCCAGCTCACCTAACATGCGGTCCGGGGAGCTGTTTTTT.

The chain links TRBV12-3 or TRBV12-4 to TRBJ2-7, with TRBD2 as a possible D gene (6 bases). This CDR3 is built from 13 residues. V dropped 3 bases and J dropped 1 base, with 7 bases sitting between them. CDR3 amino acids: CASSFGGSYEQYF. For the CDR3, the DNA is TGTGCCAGCAGTTTTGGGGGGTCCTACGAGCAGTACTTC.

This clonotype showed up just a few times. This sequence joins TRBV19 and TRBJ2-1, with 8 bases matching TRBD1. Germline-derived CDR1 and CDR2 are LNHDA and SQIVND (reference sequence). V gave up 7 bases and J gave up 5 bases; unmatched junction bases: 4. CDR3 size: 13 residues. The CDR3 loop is CASKRQGHNEQFF. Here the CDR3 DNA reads TGTGCCAGTAAGAGACAGGGGCACAATGAGCAGTTCTTC.

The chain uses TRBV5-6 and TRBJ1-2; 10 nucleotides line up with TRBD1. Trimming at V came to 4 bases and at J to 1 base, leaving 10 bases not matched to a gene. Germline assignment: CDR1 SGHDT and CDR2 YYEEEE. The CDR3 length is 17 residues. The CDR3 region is CASSHRDRGRFNYGYTF. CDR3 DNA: TGTGCCAGCAGCCACCGGGACAGGGGACGATTTAACTATGGCTACACCTTC.

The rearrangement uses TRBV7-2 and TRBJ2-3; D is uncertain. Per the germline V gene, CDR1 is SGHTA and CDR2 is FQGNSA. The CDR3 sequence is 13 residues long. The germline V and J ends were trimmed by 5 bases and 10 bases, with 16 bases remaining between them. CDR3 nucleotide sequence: TGTGCCAGCAGCCCAACGGAGTTTTCTGCGCAGTATTTT. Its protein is CASSPTEFSAQYF.

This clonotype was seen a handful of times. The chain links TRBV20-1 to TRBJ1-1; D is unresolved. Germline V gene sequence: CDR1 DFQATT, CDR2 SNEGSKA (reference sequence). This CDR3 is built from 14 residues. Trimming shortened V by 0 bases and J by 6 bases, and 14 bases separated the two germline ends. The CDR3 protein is CSAREAGSLPEAFF. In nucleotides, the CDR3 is TGCAGTGCTAGAGAGGCAGGTTCTCTCCCTGAAGCTTTCTTT.

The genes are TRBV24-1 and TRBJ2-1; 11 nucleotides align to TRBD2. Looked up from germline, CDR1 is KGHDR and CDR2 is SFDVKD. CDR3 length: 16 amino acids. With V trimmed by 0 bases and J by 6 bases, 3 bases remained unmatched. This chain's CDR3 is CATSDLPGTSGNEQFF. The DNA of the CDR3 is TGTGCCACCAGTGATTTGCCTGGGACTAGCGGCAATGAGCAGTTCTTC.

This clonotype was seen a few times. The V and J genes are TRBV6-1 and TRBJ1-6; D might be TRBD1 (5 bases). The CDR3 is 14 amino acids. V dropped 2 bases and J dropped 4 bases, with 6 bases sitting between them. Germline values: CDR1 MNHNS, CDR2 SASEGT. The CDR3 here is CASSETGYNSPLHF. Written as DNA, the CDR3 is TGTGCCAGCAGTGAAACAGGTTATAATTCACCCCTCCACTTT.

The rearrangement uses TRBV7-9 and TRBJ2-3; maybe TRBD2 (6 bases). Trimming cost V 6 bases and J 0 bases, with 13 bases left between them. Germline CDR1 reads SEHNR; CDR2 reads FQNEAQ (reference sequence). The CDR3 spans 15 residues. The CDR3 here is CASRPTRYSTDTQYF. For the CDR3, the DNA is TGTGCCAGCAGACCGACTAGATACAGCACAGATACGCAGTATTTT.

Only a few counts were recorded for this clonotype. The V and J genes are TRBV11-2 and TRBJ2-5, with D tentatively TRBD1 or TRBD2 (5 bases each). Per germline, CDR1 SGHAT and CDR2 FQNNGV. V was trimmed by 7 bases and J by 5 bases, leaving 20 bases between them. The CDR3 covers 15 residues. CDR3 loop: CASTIAGTGGETQYF. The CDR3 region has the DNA TGTGCCAGCACCATAGCCGGGACGGGTGGGGAGACCCAGTACTTC.